This TCR beta chain stems from a study of shared clonotypes between healthy human individuals. In regard to this clone: Its target is not known.

Method: immunoSEQ multiplex PCR; TCRdb's copy keeps in-frame clones and lacks some. The sample carries roughly 1,600,000 clones, just under 99% recorded once. CDR1 and CDR2 from the germline V gene are LGHNA and YSLEER. This CDR3 spans 19 amino acids. V was clipped by 0 bases and J by 5 bases; unmatched bases: 13. Overall study findings and caveats: Though the depth was large, rarefaction showed that sorted-subset sequencing was incomplete.

The source is a man aged 25-45 years in good health. The chain employs TRBV4-3 and TRBJ2-2; 9 bases are a match to TRBD1. The sample consisted of naive CD4+ T cells sorted from blood. Stated subset: CD45RA+ positively selected. In DNA form, the CDR3 reads TGCGCCAGCAGCCAAGATAGGGGGATTCACAGGGGGCTTACCGGGGAGCTGTTTTTT. Amino acid sequence: CASSQDRGIHRGLTGELFF.